Listed here is a single TCR beta chain. Recruited during active infection, patients (from Seattle) were subsequently followed longitudinally. As handled by the study authors: For nucleated cells, counts were estimated from reference gene primer amplification. The data were produced by immunoSEQ multiplex PCR, yet TCRdb's version contains in-frame clones alone and is incomplete. V and J calls plus clone size are reproduced from that table; the DNA served to infer D and trimming. The sample lists 150,000 to 170,000 clones; roughly 80% were seen once. These data originate in a study of blood T cell repertoires in COVID-19. Study information: Some COVID-19 samples were acute and others convalescent; all came from the United States, Italy and Spain. Sources were T cells, B-cell-depleted T cells, or PBMCs; the material itself was cDNA or gDNA.

Sequenced input: peripheral blood. This TCR was sampled from an older woman with COVID-19, enrolled during active disease.

The CDR3 loop is CASSLWRDRVSSGANVLTF. Written as DNA, the CDR3 is TGTGCCAGCAGCTTATGGAGGGACAGGGTGAGCTCTGGGGCCAACGTCCTGACTTTC. V gene TRBV7-9 combines with J gene TRBJ2-6; 9 bases are shared with TRBD1. From germline, CDR1 is SEHNR and CDR2 FQNEAQ (reference sequence). This CDR3 has 19 amino acids. V lost 2 bases, J lost 0 bases, and 8 bases stayed unmatched. Looking up the rest from reference TRBV7-9 and TRBJ2-6 gives the full variable domain: DTGVSQNPRHKITKRGQNVTFRCDPISEHNRLYWYRQTLGQGPEFLTYFQNEAQLEKSRLLSDRFSAERPKGSFSTLEIQRTEQGDSAMYLCASSLWRDRVSSGANVLTFGAGSRLTVL.